This TCR beta chain was obtained from a study of Graves' ophthalmopathy and Graves' hyperthyroidism. Researchers took RNA transcripts and amplified TCR beta CDR3 regions from them. HTBI primers were employed in first-round RT-PCR, then a second-round multiplex PCR followed. TCRdb fed the multiplex PCR reads into MiXCR, producing one record per CDR3 protein. Here the sample spans 740,000 or so distinct CDR3 sequences, roughly 41% being singletons. V trimming: 4 bases; J trimming: 6 bases; junction bases outside the gene matches: 7. The CDR3 spans 15 residues. Germline CDR1 is SGHNT and CDR2 is YYREEE (reference sequence). This clonotype was detected only a few times.

The TCR sequence derives from an adult man with Graves' ophthalmopathy. The sequencing sample was made of peripheral blood. The chain uses TRBV5-4 and TRBJ1-6, with TRBD1 identical over 7 bases. CDR3 in amino acids: CASSPGTARNSPLHF. The CDR3 DNA is TGTGCCAGCAGCCCCGGGACAGCGCGTAATTCACCCCTCCACTTT.